The T cell receptor (beta chain) described here comes from a study of blood T cell repertoires in COVID-19. Germline assignment: CDR1 KGHSH and CDR2 LQKENI. Trimming took 2 bases from V and 4 from J, leaving 4 bases between them. The CDR3 is 12 amino acids. Produced via immunoSEQ multiplex PCR; TCRdb's table is partial and in-frame only. The sample comprises approximately 70,000 clones, 85% to 90% of which are singletons, and approximately 2.5% rests with the top ten. The chain uses TRBV18 and TRBJ2-3; D is unclear. The TCR sequence derives from a human donor in a cohort sampled during active COVID-19. The specimen was peripheral blood. CDR3 residues: CASSPVADTQYF. In DNA, the CDR3 is TGTGCCAGCTCACCAGTCGCAGATACGCAGTATTTT.